Listed here are 4 T cell receptor beta chains from one sample, sequenced in a study of blood T cells in healthy people across ages. PCR was performed a second time for about 7 to 11 cycles using a sample-barcoded 5' primer and a J-beta primer mix. Using its own MiXCR run on the 5' RACE reads, TCRdb lists one record per CDR3 protein. The repertoire holds about 720,000 distinct CDR3 sequences, with over 20% as singletons. Sequences were obtained from blood. The origin of the receptors is a man aged 70-80 years in good health.

This clonotype was recorded a few times. V is TRBV11-3 and J is TRBJ2-5; maybe TRBD2 (5 bases). The end of the DNA is better explained by TRBJ2-7, so the J call may be wrong. In germline, CDR1 is SGHNT, CDR2 YENEEA. The CDR3 length is 13 residues. The CDR3 region has the DNA TGTGCCAGCAGCTTGAGAACGGGGAGCGAGCAGTACGTC. Its protein product is CASSLRTGSEQYV.

This clonotype appeared a few times. The chain recombines TRBV4-2 with TRBJ2-5, with D possibly TRBD1 on 6 matching bases. Trimming removed 1 base from V and 4 bases from J, with 13 bases in between. This CDR3 region has 15 residues. The V gene's germline CDR1 is LGHNA and CDR2 YNFKEQ. CDR3 sequence reads: CASSQGGLGPETQYF. The CDR3 DNA reads as TGTGCCAGCAGCCAAGGGGGGCTCGGACCAGAGACCCAGTACTTC.

This clonotype has a handful of counts. V and J are TRBV20-1 and TRBJ2-3, with 8 bases identical to TRBD2. J gave up 2 bases and V 0 bases, and 4 bases lay outside the gene matches. The CDR3 is 15 residues long. From germline, CDR1 is DFQATT and CDR2 SNEGSKA (reference sequence). The CDR3 region is CSARDLGGVTDTQYF. The CDR3 coding sequence is TGCAGTGCTAGAGATCTCGGGGGGGTCACAGATACGCAGTATTTT.

This clonotype was observed once. V gene TRBV20-1 combines with J gene TRBJ1-2; a weak D match, TRBD1 (6 bases). Germline V gene lookup returns CDR1 DFQATT and CDR2 SNEGSKA (reference sequence). The CDR3 covers 15 residues. V lost 0 bases and J lost 10, with 21 bases in between. The CDR3, as DNA: TGCAGTGCTAGAGAATCAGGGGCAGAGACTAATGCCTACACCTTC. Residues: CSARESGAETNAYTF.